This TCR beta chain was observed in a study of patients and donors after allogeneic stem cell transplantation. This clonotype has at least ten counts. TCRdb reprocessed the RT-PCR reads via MiXCR and lists one record per CDR3 protein. The sample records approximately 410,000 distinct CDR3 sequences, around 16% being singletons. The sequenced material came from blood, either unsorted or a sorted T cell fraction (not recorded which). The receptor's source is a human donor who was either an allogeneic HSCT recipient or a stem cell or donor lymphocyte infusion donor (not recorded which). It is not recorded whose cells these are; they may come from a transplant donor.

CDR3: CASSPDPGGTEAFF. For the CDR3, the DNA is TGCGCCAGCAGCCCCGACCCCGGGGGAACTGAAGCTTTCTTT. The chain recombines TRBV5-1 with TRBJ1-1; a possible D gene is TRBD1 (5 bases). V lost 4 bases, J lost 5 bases, and 15 bases lay in between. Per the germline V gene, CDR1 is SGHRS and CDR2 is YFSETQ. CDR3 length equals 14 residues.